This TCR beta chain is from a study of shared clonotypes between healthy human individuals. This CDR3 is 17 amino acids long. Germline CDR1 and CDR2: SEHNR and FQNEAQ (reference sequence). V lost 2 bases, J lost 3 bases, and 17 bases lay in between. This clone was detected once. The antigen remains undetermined. Overall study results and limits: Several donors showed sharing of around 5.3% of naive CD4 clonotypes.

Original processing notes: ImmunoSEQ sequences covered only the junction and lacked quality scores; filtering therefore differed. The data were produced by immunoSEQ multiplex PCR, yet TCRdb's version contains in-frame clones alone and is incomplete. Clone size and the V and J calls come from that table; the DNA yielded D and trimming. The sample includes around 980,000 clones, 75% to 80% of them seen just once. Input material: memory CD4+ T cells from PBMCs. As for subset: CD45RA-negative fraction. The sequence was collected from a man younger than 35 in good health. Some clones in this sample may be carry-over from other donors' samples. This sequence joins TRBV7-9 and TRBJ2-4; maybe TRBD1 (5 bases). The CDR3 protein is CASSLYGLGPDKNIQYF. The CDR3 region has the DNA TGTGCCAGCAGCTTATACGGCCTGGGGCCGGACAAAAACATTCAGTACTTC.